Detailed here is one T cell receptor (beta chain). The entry originates in a study of identical twins. Trimming stripped 7 bases from V and 0 bases from J, with 8 bases between. The CDR3 has 13 residues. Germline V gives CDR1 MDHEN, CDR2 SYDVKM. MiXCR, run by TCRdb on the 5' RACE reads, gives a single entry per CDR3 protein. Of about 790,000 distinct CDR3 sequences in the sample, roughly 20% were seen once. This sample also belongs to another study, concerning T cells expressing NK-cell markers. From that study: Sorted CD3+CD56-NKG2C+, CD3+CD56+NKG2C+ and CD3+CD56+NKG2C- T cells supplied the TCR beta repertoires. Dominant NKG2C+ clonotypes were found to form about 1.0-7.5% of CD8+ T cells in six donors.

The specimen was PBMCs. This TCR came from a woman aged 18-29 years in good health. This sequence joins TRBV28 and TRBJ2-3; possible D gene TRBD2, 6 bases. CDR3 DNA: TGTGCCAGCATGGAGGGGAGCACAGATACGCAGTATTTT. Translating gives CASMEGSTDTQYF.